The entry below gives a single T cell receptor beta chain sequence along with its context. Antigen: not known. This sample is part of a study of cytomegalovirus exposure and HLA in healthy donors. Study results and caveats: Rarity characterized most TCR sequences, yet some public TCRs appeared in many donors. Later, an analysis found that TCR clusters from the first cohort tended to co-occur in the approximately 130 validation repertoires. Cytomegalovirus association was assigned to about 180 TCR beta chains.

CDR1 is SGHDT and CDR2 is YYEEEE in the germline V gene. The CDR3 sequence is 14 residues long. V shed 3 bases, J shed 5 bases, and the junction held 5 bases outside the gene matches. Profiling relied on immunoSEQ multiplex PCR, and the TCRdb table lists in-frame clones only, not all of them. The table has 120,000 to 150,000 clones, approximately 89% seen once; the top ten hold about 0.64%. V is TRBV5-6 and J is TRBJ1-5; 7 bases are a match to TRBD1. This TCR was sampled from a young man in good health and CMV-seronegative. Sequenced: PBMCs. CDR3 bases: TGTGCCAGCAGCTCGGGACAGTGGGATCAGCCCCAGCATTTT. The encoded protein is CASSSGQWDQPQHF.